This TCR beta chain was identified during a study of OX40 agonist ivuxolimab in advanced cancers. Study-wide context: Hepatocellular carcinoma, melanoma, renal cell or head and neck cancer occurred in dose-escalation patients. Earlier anti-PD-1, anti-PD-L1 or anti-CTLA-4 therapy was permitted; around 40% had received some.

On this clone itself: What it binds is not known.

The germline gives CDR1 SGHRS, CDR2 YFSETQ. V shed 0 bases, J shed 5 bases, and the junction held 0 bases outside the gene matches. The CDR3 spans 13 residues. General observations from the study: Clonal expansion was among the lowest in partial responders at 0.1-3.0 mg/kg, especially CD8+.

Only in-frame clones appear in the TCRdb table, and some are missing; sequencing was by immunoSEQ multiplex PCR. The table has about 57,000 clones, approximately 83% seen once. This sample comprised CD4+ or CD8+ T cells sorted from blood, obtained in a trial of the OX40 agonist ivuxolimab. This TCR came from an adult with an advanced solid tumor such as melanoma, head and neck, liver or kidney cancer. This chain joins TRBV5-1 and TRBJ2-3; 7 bases map to TRBD1. The CDR3 spells CASSLGQGDTQYF. For the CDR3, the DNA is TGCGCCAGCAGCTTGGGACAGGGAGATACGCAGTATTTT.